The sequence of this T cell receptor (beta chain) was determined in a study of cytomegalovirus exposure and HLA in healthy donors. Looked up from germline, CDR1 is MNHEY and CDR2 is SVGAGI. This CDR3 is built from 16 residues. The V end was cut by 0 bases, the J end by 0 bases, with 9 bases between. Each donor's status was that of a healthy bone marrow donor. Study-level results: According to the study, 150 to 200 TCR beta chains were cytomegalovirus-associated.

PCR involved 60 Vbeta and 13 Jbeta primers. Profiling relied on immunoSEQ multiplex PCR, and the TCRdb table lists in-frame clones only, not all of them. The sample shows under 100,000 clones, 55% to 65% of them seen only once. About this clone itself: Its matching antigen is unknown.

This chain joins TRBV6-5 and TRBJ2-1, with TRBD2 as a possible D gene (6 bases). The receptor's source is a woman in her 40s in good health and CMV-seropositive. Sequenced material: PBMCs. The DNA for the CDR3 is TGTGCCAGCAGTTACTCGACGGGGGACTCCTACAATGAGCAGTTCTTC. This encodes CASSYSTGDSYNEQFF.